This is a list of T cell receptor beta chains from one sample in a study of blood T cell repertoires in COVID-19. Here immunoSEQ multiplex PCR was the method, and the copy in TCRdb shows in-frame clones only, minus some. The sample has over 35,000 clones, about four fifths seen once; the top ten hold around 24%. The sequenced sample was peripheral blood. The receptors were gathered from a human donor with acute or convalescent COVID-19. The donor label of this sample is uncertain. Each CDR3 is given with its conserved first and last residue.

cdr3_aa	v_call	cdr3_length
CASSIRGQQTMNTEAFF	TRBV19	17
CASIPRGQINEKLFF	TRBV6-6	15
CASSLGGGGGNTIYF	TRBV6-5	15
CASRPTEATNEKLFF	TRBV6-5	15
CASSYSGTEQETQYF	TRBV6-5	15
CASSQEIAGGNSYEQYF	TRBV4-2	17
CASRQGANEQFF	TRBV6-6	12
CATSRDQGYSPLHF	TRBV15	14
CASSENRAFTIYF	TRBV28	13
CASSYGPGTSSTDTQYF	TRBV6-2/TRBV6-3	17
CASREGQGGQPQHF	TRBV27	14
CASSLRVSRDTDTQYF	TRBV5-1	16
CASSSTGQGNYGYTF	TRBV6-6	15
CASNSGLPNTEAFF	TRBV5-1	14
CASSQVGDHSGLTGELFF	TRBV3-1/TRBV3-2	18
CASSRVTQGEAFF	TRBV5-5	13
CASSQGGDGMSYEQYF	TRBV4-1	16
CASSIDGGSGTDTQYF	TRBV19	16
CASGRQFNTEAFF	TRBV3-1/TRBV3-2	13
CASTNGQSFVYEQYF	TRBV28	15
CASSQDGAAGLGNTIYF	TRBV4-1	17
CATSRDLDRRETQYF	TRBV15	15
CASSLLKPGQGQETQYF	TRBV6-7	17
CASSLDISYEQYF	TRBV2	13
CASSLGGQDTDTQYF	TRBV7-6	15
CASSPSDRLNYGYTF	TRBV4-3	15
CATSPSQGHNQPQHF	TRBV15	15
CASSFGGFTDTQYF	TRBV11-2	14
CASSPTSGGANIYEQYF	TRBV27	17
CASSSRQPYSNQPQHF	TRBV13	16
CAWSVDLSGNTIYF	TRBV30	14
CASSMGLDWTDTQYF	TRBV3-1/TRBV3-2	15
CASSIKPGVSYEQYF	TRBV19	15
CASSPRQGPTEAFF	TRBV4-1	14
CASSLDRYHEQYF	TRBV7-3	13
CASSRGGQGRETQYF	TRBV25-1	15
CASSRVFLNTGELFF	TRBV6-5	15
CASSIGLVRDRYEQYF	TRBV19	16
CASSIDLFWDNGNQPQHF	TRBV19	18
CASSLTQGNTEAFF	TRBV5-1	14
CASSYGGGGTGEFF	TRBV6-5	14
CASSQGQPNFYGYTF	TRBV3-1/TRBV3-2	15
CASSPQDRVRGYTF	TRBV28	14
CASTSGGSTDTQYF	TRBV6-5	14
CASSLGRGFGNTIYF	TRBV5-1	15
CASSLQPGTDTQYF	TRBV7-3	14
CASSPGGRGQKTQYF	TRBV7-3	15
CASSRSGTISYEQYF	TRBV4-1	15